This T cell receptor beta chain was recorded in a study of CD4+ T cells in melanoma. Study-level points and caveats: Reportedly, melanoma neoantigen-specific CD4+ T cells showed varied differentiation states. CD8+ T cell, macrophage and B cell function reportedly correlated with neoantigen-specific CD4+ T cells.

The germline V gene encodes CDR1 MNHNY and CDR2 SVGAGI (reference sequence). The CDR3 runs 15 residues. Trimming took 0 bases from V and 4 from J, leaving 13 bases between them. Repertoires were generated with immunoSEQ multiplex PCR, while TCRdb's copy carries only in-frame clones and drops some. The sample lists about 140,000 clones, around 90% occurring once. A note on this clone: As yet, its antigen is unknown.

V gene TRBV6-6 combines with J gene TRBJ2-7, with D perhaps being TRBD1 or TRBD2 (5 bases each). This receptor was taken from a human donor with melanoma. The CDR3 sequence is CASSYSTRGTYEQYF. The CDR3 nucleotides are TGTGCCAGCAGTTACTCGACCCGGGGCACATACGAGCAGTACTTC.